Following are 10 T cell receptor beta chains from one sample sequenced in a study of cytomegalovirus exposure and HLA in healthy donors. PCR employed 60 Vbeta and 13 Jbeta primers. TCRdb's copy holds only in-frame clones and misses some; the assay was immunoSEQ multiplex PCR. The sample lists approximately 170,000 clones; under 85% were seen once. Sequences were obtained from PBMCs. The source of these receptors is a woman aged 18-35 years in good health and CMV-seronegative.

The chain uses TRBV28 and TRBJ2-3; D uncertain. The CDR3 runs to 15 residues. CDR1 and CDR2 (germline): MDHEN, SYDVKM. The germline V and J ends were trimmed by 2 bases and 0 bases, with 9 bases remaining between them. DNA of the CDR3: TGTGCCAGCAGTTTAGGTGTAACTAGCACAGATACGCAGTATTTT. Translation gives CASSLGVTSTDTQYF.

V gene TRBV6-6 combines with J gene TRBJ2-7; D call uncertain. CDR1 and CDR2 from the germline V gene are MNHNY and SVGAGI (reference sequence). CDR3 length equals 12 residues. V was trimmed by 7 bases and J by 2 bases, leaving 9 bases between them. The CDR3 coding sequence is TGTGCCAGCAAAAGGAGTACCTACGAGCAGTACTTC. Translating gives CASKRSTYEQYF.

The chain is built from TRBV2 and TRBJ1-1, with unresolved D. V was cut by 6 bases and J by 1 base, with 9 bases left in between. Germline V gene sequence: CDR1 SNHLY, CDR2 FYNNEI. The CDR3 has 13 amino acids. CDR3 region: CASRTSPNTEAFF. The DNA for the CDR3 is TGTGCCAGCAGGACAAGTCCGAACACTGAAGCTTTCTTT.

The rearrangement uses TRBV23-1 and TRBJ1-2, with TRBD1 identical over 7 bases. TRBV23-1 is given ORF status, its function remaining uncertain. Losses at the gene ends were 5 bases for V and 2 bases for J; bases not matched to a gene: 11. The CDR3 length is 16 residues. Here the CDR3 reads CASSNWDSMGNYGYTF. The CDR3 coding sequence is TGCGCCAGCAGTAACTGGGACAGCATGGGAAACTATGGCTACACCTTC.

The chain has TRBV4-1 and TRBJ2-3, with TRBD2 matching over 8 bases. V shed 4 bases, J shed 0 bases, and the junction held 12 bases outside the gene matches. The CDR3 covers 18 residues. From germline, CDR1 is MGHRA and CDR2 YSYEKL. The CDR3 coding sequence is TGCGCCAGCAGCCTCTTACGGCCGGGGGGGCCTAGCACAGATACGCAGTATTTT. Its protein is CASSLLRPGGPSTDTQYF.

The V and J genes are TRBV18 and TRBJ2-5; 8 bases align to TRBD1. CDR3 length: 14 amino acids. V shed 3 bases, J shed 2 bases, and the junction held 2 bases outside the gene matches. CDR1 and CDR2 from the germline V gene are KGHSH and LQKENI. The CDR3 loop is CASSPRDRQETQYF. CDR3 nucleotide sequence: TGTGCCAGCTCACCCCGGGACAGGCAAGAGACCCAGTACTTC.

The chain joins TRBV9 to TRBJ2-1; D might be TRBD2 (7 bases). CDR3 length equals 16 residues. V lost 0 bases and J lost 4, with 14 bases in between. Germline-derived CDR1 and CDR2 are SGDLS and YYNGEE. The CDR3 sequence is CASSVGGGGQYNEQFF. CDR3 sequence (DNA): TGTGCCAGCAGCGTAGGAGGCGGGGGCCAATACAATGAGCAGTTCTTC. The whole variable domain, filled in from reference TRBV9 and TRBJ2-1, reads DSGVTQTPKHLITATGQRVTLRCSPRSGDLSVYWYQQSLDQGLQFLIQYYNGEERAKGNILERFSAQQFPDLHSELNLSSLELGDSALYFCASSVGGGGQYNEQFFGPGTRLTVL.

This chain joins TRBV4-1 and TRBJ1-4; no clear D. There are 13 residues in the CDR3. From germline, CDR1 is MGHRA and CDR2 YSYEKL. Trimming removed 4 bases from V and 8 bases from J, with 11 bases in between. The CDR3 DNA is TGCGCCAGCAGCCGTTCGCCCCGGGAAAAACTGTTTTTT. Translated, it gives CASSRSPREKLFF.

This clone appeared once. The chain is built from TRBV28 and TRBJ1-2; D ambiguous. The CDR3 has 12 residues. Trimming removed 6 bases from V and 1 base from J, with 6 bases in between. From germline, CDR1 is MDHEN and CDR2 SYDVKM. The CDR3 spells CASSTVNYGYTF. DNA of the CDR3: TGTGCCAGCAGCACAGTTAACTATGGCTACACCTTC.

J is TRBJ1-6 and V is TRBV5-1; 8 bases line up with TRBD1. The germline V gene has CDR1 SGHRS and CDR2 YFSETQ. J lost 13 bases, V lost 0 bases, and 9 bases had no gene match. The CDR3 length is 15 residues. This chain's CDR3 is CASSLDPGGQAPLHF. The CDR3 DNA is TGCGCCAGCAGCTTGGATCCAGGGGGCCAGGCGCCCCTCCACTTT.